This paragraph reports one TCR beta chain. Its target is unknown. Germline V lookup: CDR1 MNHEY, CDR2 SVGAGI. The CDR3 is 16 amino acids. Trimming took 2 bases from V and 7 from J; bases not matched to a gene: 11. The data were taken from a study of T-cell reconstitution after alpha-beta-depleted transplantation in children. Study-level findings and limits: There were reportedly several hundred expanded graft clones from which alpha-beta T cells came about two months after transplant. In some patients, recipient T cells and intrathymic progenitors surviving conditioning explained high day-60 diversity. Counts and diversity of T cells one year after transplant came mostly from newly produced T cells.

Library preparation (for TCRbeta) was performed with unique molecular identifiers. Each CDR3 protein gets one entry after TCRdb re-called the PCR reads with MiXCR. The sample includes 6,500 to 9,000 distinct CDR3 sequences, about 32% of them seen just once. The sequencing here drew on peripheral blood, taken 60 days after TCRalphabeta/CD19-depleted stem cell transplant. The receptor was isolated from a boy in the first two years of life who had a stem cell transplant for SCID, so the T cells may come from the graft donor. The V call is TRBV6-5, the J call TRBJ2-1; TRBD2 matches at 7 bases. CDR3 sequence (DNA): TGTGCCAGCAGTTACGCGGCGGGAGATTTTAATAATGAGCAGTTCTTC. Its translation: CASSYAAGDFNNEQFF.